This T cell receptor (beta chain) was sequenced during a study of T cells in Graves' hyperthyroidism and ophthalmopathy. Study-level background: Pretreatment peripheral blood was obtained at initial diagnosis. Study-level points and caveats: Most thyroid clonotypes that were expanded above 0.001 also turned up in blood.

The table lists this clonotype with a few counts. Its antigen is not identified. Ophthalmopathy cases scored 3 or more on the Clinical Activity Score and 4 or more on NOSPECS grade, with duration below 3 months. Diagnoses were made from clinical symptoms, serum measures (thyroxine and TRAb), thyroid ultrasound and orbital computed tomography. Unmatched junction bases numbered 8, after V lost 5 bases and J lost 5 bases. CDR3 length: 15 amino acids. The germline gives CDR1 SGHVS, CDR2 FNYEAQ. The TCR beta CDR3 regions underwent amplification using RNA transcripts as the source. In the first-round RT-PCR of the TCR CDR3, the HTBI primer set was used. TCRdb re-analysed the multiplex PCR reads in MiXCR, keeping a single row per CDR3 protein. The sample holds some 530,000 distinct CDR3 sequences, 22% seen once.

The sequence came from an older woman with Graves' ophthalmopathy. The V gene is TRBV7-6, the J gene TRBJ2-3; 9 bases agree with TRBD2. The sample comprised blood. CDR3 protein: CASSLFRREGDTQYF. Written as DNA, the CDR3 is TGTGCCAGCAGCCTTTTTCGGCGGGAGGGAGATACGCAGTATTTT. Full variable domain (missing parts from reference TRBV7-6 and TRBJ2-3): GAGVSQSPRYKVTKRGQDVALRCDPISGHVSLYWYRQALGQGPEFLTYFNYEAQQDKSGLPNDRFSAERPEGSISTLTIQRTEQRDSAMYRCASSLFRREGDTQYFGPGTRLTVL.